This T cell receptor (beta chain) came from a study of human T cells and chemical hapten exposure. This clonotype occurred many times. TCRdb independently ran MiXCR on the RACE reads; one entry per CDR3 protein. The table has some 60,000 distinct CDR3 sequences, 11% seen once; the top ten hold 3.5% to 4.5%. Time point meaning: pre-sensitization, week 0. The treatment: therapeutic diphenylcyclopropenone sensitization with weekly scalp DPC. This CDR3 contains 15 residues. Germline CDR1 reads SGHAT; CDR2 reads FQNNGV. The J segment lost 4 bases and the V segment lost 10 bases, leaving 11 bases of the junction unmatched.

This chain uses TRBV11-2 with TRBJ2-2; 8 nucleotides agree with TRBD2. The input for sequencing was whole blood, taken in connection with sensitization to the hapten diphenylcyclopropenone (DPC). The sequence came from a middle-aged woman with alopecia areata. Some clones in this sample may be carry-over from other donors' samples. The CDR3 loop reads CATPLPGGPTGELFF. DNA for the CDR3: TGTGCCACCCCCCTGCCGGGAGGGCCCACCGGGGAGCTGTTTTTT.